This T cell receptor beta chain derives from a study of cytomegalovirus exposure and HLA in healthy donors. The study, taken as a whole, reports: With DRB1 most and HLA-C fewest, TCR association rates differed between HLA loci in a later analysis. Later on, an analysis tied some 17,000 TCR beta sequences to HLA alleles at 0.05 false discovery rate.

The PCR was carried out with 60 Vbeta primers and 13 Jbeta primers. Measured with immunoSEQ multiplex PCR; TCRdb has only the in-frame clones, and not every one. The sample includes some 120,000 clones, about 80% of them seen just once. On this clone itself: Its antigen remains unknown.

The receptor comes from a woman aged 50 to 60 in good health and CMV-seropositive. Sequencing input: PBMCs.

Here the CDR3 DNA reads TGCAGCGCGGTCCAAAACAGGGGTTCGGCCCAAGAGACCCAGTACTTC. Its protein product is CSAVQNRGSAQETQYF. The genes are TRBV29-1 and TRBJ2-5; 7 nucleotides agree with TRBD1. CDR3 length equals 16 residues. The germline CDR1 and CDR2 sequences are SQVTM and ANQGSEA. The trim removed 7 bases at V and 1 base at J, leaving 15 bases unmatched.